One and the same sample provided the 21 T cell receptor beta chains below, sequenced in a study of blood T cells in healthy people across ages. A second 7 to 11 cycle PCR used barcoded and J-beta primers. TCRdb used MiXCR to reprocess the 5' RACE reads, holding one entry per CDR3 protein. This sample has about 1 million distinct CDR3 sequences, with 35% to 55% found just once. What was sequenced was blood. These receptors were taken from a woman in her fifties or sixties in good health.

This clonotype came up a few times. This chain connects TRBV29-1 to TRBJ2-7; 7 bases fit TRBD1. CDR3 length: 14 residues. The J segment lost 4 bases and the V segment lost 6 bases, leaving 12 bases of the junction unmatched. Germline CDR1 is SQVTM and CDR2 is ANQGSEA. CDR3 protein: CSVGQSPTIYEQYF. The CDR3 bases are TGCAGCGTGGGACAGTCCCCGACGATTTACGAGCAGTACTTC.

The rearrangement links TRBV20-1 to TRBJ1-1; D call uncertain. There are 16 residues in the CDR3. The germline gives CDR1 DFQATT, CDR2 SNEGSKA (reference sequence). V gave up 5 bases and J gave up 2 bases, with 21 bases separating them. The CDR3 bases are TGCAGTGCTCTAGACGGGAAAAATCTCCACAACACTGAAGCTTTCTTT. This gives the protein CSALDGKNLHNTEAFF.

V usage is TRBV20-1 and J usage is TRBJ2-1; TRBD2 matches at 12 bases. The germline CDR1 and CDR2 sequences are DFQATT and SNEGSKA (reference sequence). CDR3 size: 16 residues. V lost 3 bases and J lost 6; bases outside the gene matches: 9. CDR3: CSASIASGRVRNEQFF. CDR3 in DNA: TGCAGTGCTAGTATAGCTAGCGGGAGGGTACGCAATGAGCAGTTCTTC.

Only a few counts were recorded for this clonotype. The rearrangement uses TRBV2 and TRBJ2-2, with D possibly being TRBD1 (5 bases). CDR1 SNHLY and CDR2 FYNNEI come from the germline V gene. There are 14 residues in the CDR3. Trimming took 9 bases from V and 0 from J, leaving 11 bases between them. As DNA, the CDR3 is TGTGCCAGGACGGACAACGCGAACACCGGGGAGCTGTTTTTT. This sequence encodes CARTDNANTGELFF.

A single count supports this clonotype. The CDR3 region is CASSNGLVLTDTQYF. The CDR3 DNA reads TGTGCCAGCAGCAACGGACTAGTCCTCACAGATACGCAGTATTTT. This chain links TRBV9 with TRBJ2-3, with TRBD2 identical over 7 bases. The CDR3 sequence is 15 residues long. Trimming cost V 4 bases and J 2 bases; bases outside gene matches: 7. Germline CDR1 and CDR2: SGDLS and YYNGEE.

This clonotype came up a few times. V is TRBV12-3 or TRBV12-4 and J is TRBJ1-6, with TRBD1 as a possible D gene (6 bases). The CDR3 covers 15 residues. V lost 1 base and J 3 bases, leaving 7 bases between the germline ends. CDR3 in DNA: TGTGCCAGCAGTTTAGGGACAGACTATAATTCACCCCTCCACTTT. Translation gives CASSLGTDYNSPLHF.

This sequence joins TRBV12-3 or TRBV12-4 and TRBJ1-2; 8 bases are a match to TRBD1. With V trimmed by 7 bases and J by 2 bases, 6 bases remained unmatched. This CDR3 has 14 amino acids. The CDR3 loop reads CASNPTGENYGYTF. The CDR3, as DNA: TGTGCCAGCAACCCGACAGGGGAGAACTATGGCTACACCTTC.

This rearrangement joins TRBV20-1 to TRBJ2-1; unclear D gene. The germline V and J ends were trimmed by 3 bases and 2 bases, with 8 bases remaining between them. Germline V CDR1 and CDR2: DFQATT, SNEGSKA (reference sequence). This CDR3 region has 13 residues. The CDR3 sequence is CSASSRPYNEQFF. The CDR3 nucleotides are TGCAGTGCTAGTTCCCGCCCCTACAATGAGCAGTTCTTC.

This chain links TRBV12-3 or TRBV12-4 with TRBJ2-7; D possibly corresponds to TRBD2 (5 bases). The V end lost 8 bases, the J end lost 0 bases, and 14 bases lay between the germline ends. This CDR3 comprises 14 residues. The CDR3 protein is CASRGSQLSYEQYF. In DNA, the CDR3 is TGTGCCAGCCGAGGGAGCCAGCTCTCCTACGAGCAGTACTTC.

This clonotype came up many times. The rearrangement joins TRBV27 to TRBJ2-1; tentative D call: TRBD1 (5 bases). The CDR3 runs 15 residues. Germline lookup yields CDR1 MNHEY and CDR2 SMNVEV (reference sequence). Trimming removed 8 bases from V and 4 bases from J, with 18 bases in between. This CDR3 reads CASAEGDSRYNEQFF. Here the CDR3 DNA reads TGTGCCAGCGCGGAAGGCGACAGCCGATACAATGAGCAGTTCTTC.

This clonotype was recorded a few times. This chain connects TRBV19 to TRBJ2-1, with TRBD2 matching 12 bases. The CDR3 runs to 16 residues. J was trimmed by 7 bases and V by 4 bases; bases with no gene match: 8. Germline V CDR1 and CDR2: LNHDA, SQIVND (reference sequence). CDR3 DNA sequence: TGTGCCAGTAGTACTGAACTAGCGGGAGGAGGAAATGAGCAGTTCTTC. It yields the protein CASSTELAGGGNEQFF. The variable domain in full, completed from reference TRBV19 and TRBJ2-1, reads DGGITQSPKYLFRKEGQNVTLSCEQNLNHDAMYWYRQDPGQGLRLIYYSQIVNDFQKGDIAEGYSVSREKKESFPLTVTSAQKNPTAFYLCASSTELAGGGNEQFFGPGTRLTVL.

This clonotype has a single count. V usage is TRBV28 and J usage is TRBJ2-7; TRBD2 agrees at 7 bases. The junction had 3 bases not matched to a gene; V was cut back by 10 bases and J by 0 bases. This CDR3 has 12 residues. From germline, CDR1 is MDHEN and CDR2 SYDVKM. The CDR3 DNA follows: TGTGCCACCAGGGAGGGCTCCTACGAGCAGTACTTC. The encoded protein is CATREGSYEQYF.

This rearrangement joins TRBV6-5 to TRBJ1-2; 8 nucleotides line up with TRBD1. CDR1 is MNHEY and CDR2 is SVGAGI in the germline V gene. The CDR3 is 12 amino acids. The V and J ends lost 7 bases and 4 bases, in that order; junction bases with no gene match: 2. CDR3 loop: CASKDRVYGYTF. DNA for the CDR3: TGTGCCAGCAAGGACAGGGTCTATGGCTACACCTTC.

The V gene is TRBV3-1, the J gene TRBJ2-7; D might be TRBD1 (6 bases). Trimming shortened V by 5 bases and J by 5 bases, and 16 bases separated the two germline ends. The CDR3 sequence is 14 residues long. Germline CDR1 reads LGHDT; CDR2 reads YNNKEL (reference sequence). The CDR3 spells CASSFNRPGDEQYF. As DNA, the CDR3 is TGTGCCAGCAGCTTTAATAGACCAGGGGACGAGCAGTACTTC.

This clonotype appeared once. The chain employs TRBV2 and TRBJ1-5; D is ambiguous. The CDR3 runs 18 residues. The V gene's germline CDR1 is SNHLY and CDR2 FYNNEI. Between the trimmed V and J ends, which lost 4 bases and 0 bases, there was a span of 19 bases. The CDR3 DNA reads TGTGCCAGCAGTGCCAGAAGAGACCCGCCCCTTAGCAATCAGCCCCAGCATTTT. Translation gives CASSARRDPPLSNQPQHF.

Only a few counts were recorded for this clonotype. This chain joins TRBV29-1 and TRBJ2-5, with 7 bases that match TRBD1. Germline V gene sequence: CDR1 SQVTM, CDR2 ANQGSEA. The CDR3 runs 14 residues. V lost 8 bases to trimming and J lost 2 bases; unmatched junction nucleotides: 11. The CDR3 is CSILGDRVQETQYF. In nucleotides, the CDR3 is TGCAGCATCCTGGGAGACAGGGTTCAAGAGACCCAGTACTTC.

The chain joins TRBV24-1 to TRBJ2-2; D uncertain. V gave up 0 bases and J gave up 7 bases, with 2 bases separating them. CDR1 is KGHDR and CDR2 is SFDVKD in the germline V gene. The CDR3 is 12 residues long. The CDR3 DNA is TGTGCCACCAGTGATTTGTTCGGGGAGCTGTTTTTT. Protein sequence: CATSDLFGELFF.

This clonotype was counted a few times. This chain connects TRBV28 to TRBJ2-1, with D unresolved. This CDR3 comprises 15 residues. Germline V gene sequence: CDR1 MDHEN, CDR2 SYDVKM. Trimming removed 3 bases from V and 0 bases from J, with 9 bases in between. CDR3 coding DNA: TGTGCCAGCAGTTTCGGGCAAAGCTCCTACAATGAGCAGTTCTTC. This codes for CASSFGQSSYNEQFF.

V is TRBV28 and J is TRBJ1-1, with D possibly TRBD1 on 5 matching bases. This CDR3 has 13 residues. Deletions cut 8 bases from V and 1 base from J, with 11 bases between. Germline lookup yields CDR1 MDHEN and CDR2 SYDVKM. The CDR3 bases are TGTGCCAGCCGGATTGGGGGGAACACTGAAGCTTTCTTT. The encoded protein is CASRIGGNTEAFF.

This sequence joins TRBV5-1 and TRBJ2-7; 10 bases fit TRBD1. The ends lost 6 bases at V and 4 bases at J; junction bases unmatched: 7. Germline V gene lookup returns CDR1 SGHRS and CDR2 YFSETQ. The CDR3 is 14 amino acids. The CDR3 DNA follows: TGCGCCAGCAAACCGGGACAGGGGTCTTACGAGCAGTACTTC. It is translated as CASKPGQGSYEQYF.

In the case of this clonotype: Its ends do not fully match the called genes, so a read error is possible. The V gene is TRBV28, the J gene TRBJ1-5; a possible D gene is TRBD1 (6 bases). Germline CDR1 and CDR2: MDHEN and SYDVKM. The CDR3 is made up of 13 amino acids. Here the CDR3 reads CASRLTSDRPPHF. The CDR3 DNA is TGTGCCAGCAGACTTACCTCCGACAGGCCCCCGCATTTT. Combining the CDR3 with reference TRBV28 and TRBJ1-5 gives the whole variable domain DVKVTQSSRYLVKRTGEKVFLECVQDMDHENMFWYRQDPGLGLRLIYFSYDVKMKEKGDIPEGYSVSREKKERFSLILESASTNQTSMYLCASRLTSDRPPHFGDGTRLSIL.